The sequence of this TCR beta chain was determined in a study of blood T cell repertoires in COVID-19. At the level of the study: PBMCs, B-cell-depleted T cells, or T cells provided the cDNA or gDNA that made up the material.

This clone was picked up a small number of times. The table came from immunoSEQ multiplex PCR; TCRdb's copy has only in-frame clones and leaves some out. The top ten clones hold approximately 7.5% of a sample with about 20,000 clones, 85% to 90% of them seen once. V was clipped by 5 bases and J by 0 bases, with 8 bases between them. This CDR3 comprises 13 residues. The V gene's germline CDR1 is LGHNT and CDR2 FRNRAP. The TCR originated in a woman aged 55-70 years with active COVID-19. J is TRBJ2-7 and V is TRBV12-5; possibly TRBD2 for D (5 bases). The sequencing input was peripheral blood. The CDR3: CASGSGSSYEQYF. The CDR3 nucleotides are TGTGCTAGTGGTAGCGGCAGCTCCTACGAGCAGTACTTC.